Reported below is one T cell receptor (beta chain). This sample was included in a study of blood T cell repertoires in COVID-19. For the study at large: Sites in the United States, Italy and Spain provided acute and convalescent COVID-19 samples.

The authors' processing: Scientists estimated how many nucleated cells there were by amplifying reference gene primers. TCRdb's table, derived via immunoSEQ multiplex PCR, lists solely in-frame clones and lacks some. V and J calls and clone size follow that table, whereas D and trimming were derived from the DNA. The sample records some 41,000 clones, under 90% being singletons. CDR1 ENHRY and CDR2 SYGVKD come from the germline V gene. The CDR3 spans 15 residues. V shed 5 bases, J shed 0 bases, and the junction held 5 bases outside the gene matches. J is TRBJ2-3 and V is TRBV10-3; TRBD2 matches 7 bases. The source of this sequence is a woman in her sixties or seventies with acute or convalescent COVID-19. The specimen was peripheral blood. CDR3 nucleotide sequence: TGTGCCATCAGTCCCATAGCGGGTAGCACAGATACGCAGTATTTT. Translation: CAISPIAGSTDTQYF.